What follows is one T cell receptor beta chain and its context. Its antigen is undetermined. After extraction with the RNeasy kit, roughly 0.5 to 1 ug of the RNA was reverse transcribed using random hexamers. One entry per CDR3 protein results from TCRdb running MiXCR on the immunoSEQ multiplex PCR reads. The sample contains about 280,000 distinct CDR3 sequences, about 85% of which appear only once. Germline CDR1 and CDR2: SNHLY and FYNNEI. Trimming pared 7 bases from V and 0 bases from J, leaving 16 bases between. The CDR3 sequence is 16 residues long. The multiple sclerosis control group comprised treatment-naive patients with stable or active relapsing-remitting disease. The CD8+ and CD4+ T cells were negatively isolated, with the TEMRA cells enriched by FACS. This sample was included in a study of CD8 T cells in Susac syndrome. General study points: The study recognized that the number of individuals in its TCR sequencing and HLA analysis was relatively small.

Sequencing input: CD8+ T cells from PBMCs. The receptor was derived from a human donor with multiple sclerosis. V usage is TRBV2 and J usage is TRBJ2-1, with D perhaps matching TRBD1 or TRBD2 (6 bases each). This CDR3 is CASMTRRDTSYNEQFF. As DNA, the CDR3 is TGTGCCAGCATGACAAGGCGGGACACCTCCTACAATGAGCAGTTCTTC.